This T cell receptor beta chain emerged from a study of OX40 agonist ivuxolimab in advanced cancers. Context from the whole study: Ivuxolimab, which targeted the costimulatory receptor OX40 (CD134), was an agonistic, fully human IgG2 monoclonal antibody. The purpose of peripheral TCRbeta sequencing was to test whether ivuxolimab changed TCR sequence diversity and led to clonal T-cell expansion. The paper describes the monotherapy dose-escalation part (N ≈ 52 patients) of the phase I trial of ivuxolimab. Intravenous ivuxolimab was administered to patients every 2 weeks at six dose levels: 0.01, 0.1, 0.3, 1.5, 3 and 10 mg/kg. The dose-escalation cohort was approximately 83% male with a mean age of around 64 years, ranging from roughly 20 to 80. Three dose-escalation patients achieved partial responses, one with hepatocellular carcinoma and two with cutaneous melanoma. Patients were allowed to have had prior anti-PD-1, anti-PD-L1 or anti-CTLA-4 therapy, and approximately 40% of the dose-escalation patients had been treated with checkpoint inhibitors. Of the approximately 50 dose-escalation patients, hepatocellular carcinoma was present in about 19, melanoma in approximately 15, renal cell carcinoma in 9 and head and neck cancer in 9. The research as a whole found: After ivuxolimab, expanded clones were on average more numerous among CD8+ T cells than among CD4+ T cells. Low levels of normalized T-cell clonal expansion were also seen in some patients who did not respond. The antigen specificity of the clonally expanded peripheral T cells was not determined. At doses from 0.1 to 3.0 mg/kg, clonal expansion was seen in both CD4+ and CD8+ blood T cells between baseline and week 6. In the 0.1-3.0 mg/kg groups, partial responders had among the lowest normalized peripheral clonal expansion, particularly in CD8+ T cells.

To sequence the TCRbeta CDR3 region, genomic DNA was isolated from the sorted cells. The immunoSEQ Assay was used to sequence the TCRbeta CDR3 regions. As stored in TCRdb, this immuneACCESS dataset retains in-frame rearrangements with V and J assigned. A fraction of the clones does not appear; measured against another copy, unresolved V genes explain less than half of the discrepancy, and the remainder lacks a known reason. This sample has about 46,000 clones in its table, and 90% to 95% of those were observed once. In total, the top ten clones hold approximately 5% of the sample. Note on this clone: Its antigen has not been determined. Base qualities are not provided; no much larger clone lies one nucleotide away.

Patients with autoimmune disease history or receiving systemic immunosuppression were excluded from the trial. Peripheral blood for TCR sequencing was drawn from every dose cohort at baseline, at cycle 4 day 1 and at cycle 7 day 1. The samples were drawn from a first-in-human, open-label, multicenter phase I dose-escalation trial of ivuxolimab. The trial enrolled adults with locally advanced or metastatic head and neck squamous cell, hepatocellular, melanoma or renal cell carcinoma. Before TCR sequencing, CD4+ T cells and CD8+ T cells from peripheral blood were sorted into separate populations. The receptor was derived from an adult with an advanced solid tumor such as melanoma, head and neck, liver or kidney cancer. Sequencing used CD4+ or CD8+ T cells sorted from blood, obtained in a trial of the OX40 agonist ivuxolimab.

The sequence in DNA is TGTGCCAGCAGCCAGCTGAAGGGAGCAGTGCCTCTGCCTGGCTATGGCTACACCTTC. It encodes CASSQLKGAVPLPGYGYTF. Recombination linked TRBV14 to TRBJ1-2, with no confidently assigned D gene. CDR1 and CDR2, looked up from the germline V gene, are SGHDN and FVKESK. The CDR3 sequence holds 19 residues, the cysteine and phenylalanine included. Solely the CDR3 DNA is kept, with 57 bases framed from the first base. V loses 3 bases of germline sequence and J loses 4 bases, and the interval between the two ends is 27 bases.